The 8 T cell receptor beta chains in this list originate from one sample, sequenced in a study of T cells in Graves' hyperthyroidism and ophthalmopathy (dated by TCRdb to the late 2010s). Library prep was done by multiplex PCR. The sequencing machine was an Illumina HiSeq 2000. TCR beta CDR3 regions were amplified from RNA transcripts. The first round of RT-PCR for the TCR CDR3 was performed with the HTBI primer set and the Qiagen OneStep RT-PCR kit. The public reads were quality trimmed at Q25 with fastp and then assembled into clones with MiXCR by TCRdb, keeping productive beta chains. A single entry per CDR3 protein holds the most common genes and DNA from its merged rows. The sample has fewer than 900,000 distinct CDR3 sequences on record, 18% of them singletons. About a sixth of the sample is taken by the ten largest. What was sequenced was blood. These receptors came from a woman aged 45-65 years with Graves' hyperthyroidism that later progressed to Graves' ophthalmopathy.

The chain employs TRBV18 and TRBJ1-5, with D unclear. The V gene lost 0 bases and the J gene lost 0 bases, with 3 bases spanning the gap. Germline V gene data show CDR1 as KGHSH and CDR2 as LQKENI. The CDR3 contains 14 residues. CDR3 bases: TGTGCCAGCTCACCACCAGCTAGCAATCAGCCCCAGCATTTT. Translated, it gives CASSPPASNQPQHF. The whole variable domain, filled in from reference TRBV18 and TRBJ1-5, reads NAGVMQNPRHLVRRRGQEARLRCSPMKGHSHVYWYRQLPEEGLKFMVYLQKENIIDESGMPKERFSAEFPKEGPSILRIQQVVRGDSAAYFCASSPPASNQPQHFGDGTRLSIL.

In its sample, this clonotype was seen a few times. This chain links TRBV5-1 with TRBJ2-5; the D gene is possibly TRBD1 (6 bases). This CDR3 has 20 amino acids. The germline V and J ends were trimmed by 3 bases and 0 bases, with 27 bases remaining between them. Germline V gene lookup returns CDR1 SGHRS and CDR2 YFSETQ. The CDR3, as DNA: TGCGCCAGCAGCTCGGCCCCTCGACAGGTAGGGGCTGGATACCAAGAGACCCAGTACTTC. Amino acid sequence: CASSSAPRQVGAGYQETQYF.

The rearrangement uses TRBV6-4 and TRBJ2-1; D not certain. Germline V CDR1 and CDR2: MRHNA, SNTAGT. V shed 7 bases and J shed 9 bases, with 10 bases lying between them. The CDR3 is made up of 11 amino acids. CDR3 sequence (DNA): TGTGCCAGCAAAGAGTTGGTTGAGCAGTTCTTC. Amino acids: CASKELVEQFF.

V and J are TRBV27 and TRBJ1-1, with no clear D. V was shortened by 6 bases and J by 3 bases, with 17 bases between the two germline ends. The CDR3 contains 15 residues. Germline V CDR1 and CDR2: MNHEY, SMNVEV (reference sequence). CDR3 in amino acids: CASSPFIGRYTEAFF. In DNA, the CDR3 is TGTGCCAGCAGCCCTTTTATCGGACGGTACACTGAAGCTTTCTTT.

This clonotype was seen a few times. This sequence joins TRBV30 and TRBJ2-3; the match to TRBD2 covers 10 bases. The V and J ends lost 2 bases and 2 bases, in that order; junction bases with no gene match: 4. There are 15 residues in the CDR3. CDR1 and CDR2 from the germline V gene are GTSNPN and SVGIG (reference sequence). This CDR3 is CAWSRAGGYTDTQYF. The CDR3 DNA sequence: TGTGCCTGGAGTCGAGCGGGGGGGTACACAGATACGCAGTATTTT.

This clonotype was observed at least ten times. CDR3 amino acids: CAWGAVPWYNEQFF. The CDR3 DNA follows: TGTGCCTGGGGGGCCGTTCCTTGGTACAATGAGCAGTTCTTC. V and J are TRBV30 and TRBJ2-1; tentatively, D is TRBD1 (5 bases). The CDR3 is 14 residues long. The germline V gene encodes CDR1 GTSNPN and CDR2 SVGIG (reference sequence). V lost 5 bases and J 4 bases, leaving 15 bases between the germline ends.

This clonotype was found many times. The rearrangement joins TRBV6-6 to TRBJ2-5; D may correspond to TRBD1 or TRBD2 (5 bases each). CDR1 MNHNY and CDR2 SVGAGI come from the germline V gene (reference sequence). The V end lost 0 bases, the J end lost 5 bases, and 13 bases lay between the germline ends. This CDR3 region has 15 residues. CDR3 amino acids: CASSYSWQGGETQYF. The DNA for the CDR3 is TGTGCCAGCAGTTACTCGTGGCAGGGCGGGGAGACCCAGTACTTC.

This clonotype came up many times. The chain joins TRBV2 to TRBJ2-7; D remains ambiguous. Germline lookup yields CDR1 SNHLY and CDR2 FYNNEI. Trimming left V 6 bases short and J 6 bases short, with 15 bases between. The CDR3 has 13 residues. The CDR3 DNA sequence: TGTGCCAGCAGATATCCCATCAGCGCCGAGCAGTACTTC. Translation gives CASRYPISAEQYF.